A selection of T cell receptor beta chains follows, all from one sample in a study of CD8 T cells in ankylosing spondylitis. TCRdb fed the 5' RACE reads into MiXCR, producing one record per CDR3 protein. The top ten hold less than 3% of the sample, which has under 300,000 distinct CDR3 sequences, about 10% seen once. Material for sequencing was blood, either unsorted or a sorted T cell fraction (not recorded which). The receptors stem from a male donor with ankylosing spondylitis or in good health (not recorded which). Each CDR3 is given with its conserved first and last residue. D genes are given only for firm matches. Not all rows give a size; the values are once, few, many and, for expanded clones, a class.

d_gene	v_gene	j_gene	abundance	CDR3aa	CDR3nt
TRBD1	TRBV5-1	TRBJ2-2	many	CASRSPGQPSTGELFF	TGCGCCAGCAGATCCCCGGGACAGCCGAGCACCGGGGAGCTGTTTTTT
.	TRBV3-1	TRBJ2-5	.	CASRREEETQYF	TGTGCCAGCAGGCGTGAGGAAGAGACCCAGTACTTC
.	TRBV27	TRBJ1-4	.	CASRILGASNEKLFF	TGTGCCAGCCGAATTTTAGGGGCGAGTAATGAAAAACTGTTTTTT
TRBD2	TRBV4-2	TRBJ2-2	many	CASSQDRGGAGSTGELFF	TGTGCCAGCAGCCAAGATAGGGGAGGGGCAGGGAGCACCGGGGAGCTGTTTTTT
.	TRBV6-5	TRBJ2-3	few	CASSYVLGATDTQYF	TGTGCCAGCAGTTACGTCTTGGGGGCCACAGATACGCAGTATTTT
TRBD1	TRBV2	TRBJ1-2	many	CASRPGQGLGGYTF	TGTGCCAGCAGGCCTGGACAGGGATTGGGAGGCTACACCTTC
.	TRBV7-9	TRBJ2-1	few	CASSLEWGAREQFF	TGTGCCAGCAGCTTAGAATGGGGCGCCCGTGAGCAGTTCTTC
.	TRBV5-1	TRBJ1-1	many	CASPRAPLNTEAFF	TGCGCCAGCCCCAGAGCTCCCTTGAACACTGAAGCTTTCTTT
TRBD2	TRBV29-1	TRBJ2-1	many	CSVEGTSGRALINDEQFF	TGCAGCGTTGAAGGGACTAGCGGGAGGGCCCTCATCAACGATGAGCAGTTCTTC
TRBD2	TRBV12-3/TRBV12-4	TRBJ2-7	many	CASTWTSNYEQYF	TGTGCCAGCACCTGGACTAGCAACTACGAGCAGTACTTC
TRBD2	TRBV2	TRBJ2-7	.	CASSATSGGNEQYF	TGTGCCAGCAGCGCGACTAGCGGGGGAAACGAGCAGTACTTC
.	TRBV3-1	TRBJ2-2	many	CASSQDHGRRGTGELFF	TGTGCCAGCAGCCAAGATCACGGCCGCCGGGGCACCGGGGAGCTGTTTTTT
TRBD2	TRBV9	TRBJ2-7	.	CASSGLVGSYEQYF	TGTGCCAGCAGTGGACTAGTGGGATCCTACGAGCAGTACTTC
TRBD1	TRBV12-3/TRBV12-4	TRBJ1-2	many	CASTFQGESYGYTF	TGTGCCAGCACCTTTCAGGGGGAGAGCTATGGCTACACCTTC
TRBD1	TRBV6-1	TRBJ1-1	.	CASCPDRVGGTEAFF	TGTGCCAGCTGCCCCGACAGGGTTGGGGGCACTGAAGCTTTCTTT
.	TRBV15	TRBJ2-7	many	CATSGETDPSYEQYF	TGTGCCACCAGTGGAGAGACGGACCCCTCCTACGAGCAGTACTTC
TRBD2	TRBV20-1	TRBJ2-7	many	CSAPRGAGGEQYF	TGCAGTGCGCCTCGAGGAGCGGGAGGCGAGCAGTACTTC
TRBD1	TRBV27	TRBJ1-1	.	CASSFGTGKNTEAFF	TGTGCCAGCAGTTTCGGGACAGGGAAGAACACTGAAGCTTTCTTT
.	TRBV4-2	TRBJ2-1	many	CASSQEGIGEENEQFF	TGTGCCAGCAGCCAAGAAGGAATAGGGGAGGAGAATGAGCAGTTCTTC
.	TRBV7-9	TRBJ2-5	.	CASSLGAPLRETQYF	TGTGCCAGCAGCTTAGGAGCGCCCCTCCGAGAGACCCAGTACTTC
.	TRBV5-1	TRBJ2-1	many	CASGRQISSYNEQFF	TGCGCCAGCGGCAGACAGATAAGCTCCTACAATGAGCAGTTCTTC
.	TRBV5-5	TRBJ2-2	many	CASRGSREPQGELFF	TGTGCCAGCCGAGGCAGCCGGGAGCCTCAGGGGGAGCTGTTTTTT
TRBD2	TRBV30	TRBJ2-6	few	CAWNLGGTGANVLTF	TGTGCCTGGAACCTGGGGGGGACCGGGGCCAACGTCCTGACTTTC
TRBD2	TRBV7-2	TRBJ2-5	many	CASSLQRGPIGETQYF	TGTGCCAGCAGCTTGCAGCGGGGGCCGATTGGAGAGACCCAGTACTTC
TRBD2	TRBV29-1	TRBJ2-3	many	CSVTSGSLTDTQYF	TGCAGCGTTACAAGCGGGAGCCTCACAGATACGCAGTATTTT
TRBD1	TRBV12-3/TRBV12-4	TRBJ2-3	many	CASSLTGRGTDTQYF	TGTGCCAGCAGTCTGACAGGGAGAGGCACAGATACGCAGTATTTT
.	TRBV7-2	TRBJ2-7	.	CASSVRQGREYEQYF	TGTGCCAGCAGCGTCAGACAGGGGAGGGAGTACGAGCAGTACTTC
TRBD1	TRBV27	TRBJ2-1	many	CASSRGSAGGYNEQFF	TGTGCCAGCAGTAGGGGGTCGGCAGGGGGTTACAATGAGCAGTTCTTC
.	TRBV5-1	TRBJ2-2	many	CASSLGRLGGAGTGELFF	TGCGCCAGCAGCTTGGGACGGTTGGGGGGCGCTGGCACCGGGGAGCTGTTTTTT
.	TRBV4-2	TRBJ2-7	.	CASSLTGQIYEQYF	TGTGCCAGCAGCCTCACGGGACAAATTTACGAGCAGTACTTC
TRBD2	TRBV30	TRBJ2-2	.	CARAVAGEGTGELFF	TGTGCCCGAGCGGTAGCGGGAGAGGGGACCGGGGAGCTGTTTTTT
.	TRBV20-1	TRBJ2-1	many	CSAPDGYSYNEQFF	TGCAGTGCCCCCGACGGGTACTCCTACAATGAGCAGTTCTTC
TRBD1	TRBV12-3/TRBV12-4	TRBJ2-7	many	CASSLHGQGSHEQYF	TGTGCCAGCAGTCTTCACGGACAGGGGAGCCACGAGCAGTACTTC
TRBD1	TRBV23-1	TRBJ2-7	once	CASSQSPTGHKDEQYF	TGCGCCAGCAGTCAATCTCCGACAGGGCATAAGGACGAGCAGTACTTC
TRBD1	TRBV3-1	TRBJ2-2	many	CASSHRRQGDTGELFF	TGTGCCAGCAGCCATCGACGACAGGGCGACACCGGGGAGCTGTTTTTT
.	TRBV18	TRBJ2-1	.	CASSPPGAEQFF	TGTGCCAGCTCACCACCGGGAGCTGAGCAGTTCTTC
TRBD2	TRBV27	TRBJ2-1	many	CASSFSGRGNEQFF	TGTGCCAGCAGTTTTAGCGGGAGAGGAAATGAGCAGTTCTTC
.	TRBV14	TRBJ2-1	few	CASSQVPKAGTTYNEQFF	TGTGCCAGCAGCCAAGTTCCGAAGGCCGGAACAACCTACAATGAGCAGTTCTTC
.	TRBV20-1	TRBJ1-1	many	CSAREGGAASTEAFF	TGCAGTGCTAGAGAAGGGGGGGCCGCAAGCACTGAAGCTTTCTTT
TRBD1	TRBV10-2	TRBJ2-6	.	CASSVDRGTGANVLTF	TGCGCCAGCAGTGTCGACAGGGGGACTGGGGCCAACGTCCTGACTTTC
.	TRBV10-3	TRBJ1-1	many	CAVGALSTEAFF	TGTGCCGTTGGGGCTCTCAGCACTGAAGCTTTCTTT
TRBD1	TRBV5-1	TRBJ2-7	many	CASSPQSTGGYEQYF	TGCGCCAGCAGCCCACAGTCGACAGGGGGGTACGAGCAGTACTTC
TRBD1	TRBV3-1	TRBJ1-1	many	CASSQDGQANTEAFF	TGTGCCAGCAGCCAAGACGGACAGGCAAACACTGAAGCTTTCTTT
.	TRBV3-1	TRBJ1-1	many	CASSQIGGNTEAFF	TGTGCCAGCAGCCAAATCGGTGGGAACACTGAAGCTTTCTTT
.	TRBV29-1	TRBJ2-7	few	CSVVSSGSSYEQYF	TGCAGCGTTGTAAGCTCAGGGAGCTCCTACGAGCAGTACTTC
TRBD2	TRBV7-6	TRBJ2-1	few	CASSLEGLADIGGNEQFF	TGTGCCAGCAGCTTAGAGGGACTAGCGGACATAGGCGGCAATGAGCAGTTCTTC
.	TRBV6-1	TRBJ1-2	many	CASSEPQGWGGYTF	TGTGCCAGCAGTGAACCCCAGGGATGGGGGGGCTACACCTTC
.	TRBV24-1	TRBJ2-1	many	CATSEGQINNEQFF	TGTGCCACCAGTGAAGGACAGATCAACAATGAGCAGTTCTTC
.	TRBV10-2	TRBJ1-1	few	CASRHTEENTEAFF	TGCGCCAGCAGACATACGGAGGAGAACACTGAAGCTTTCTTT
.	TRBV7-9	TRBJ2-6	few	CASSVSRDTLTF	TGTGCCAGCAGCGTTTCCCGGGACACACTGACTTTC
.	TRBV12-3/TRBV12-4	TRBJ2-7	many	CASSPSSSATYEQYF	TGTGCCAGCAGTCCGTCATCTAGTGCGACCTACGAGCAGTACTTC
.	TRBV9	TRBJ2-2	many	CASSVAVECNGELFF	TGTGCCAGCAGCGTAGCCGTGGAGTGTAACGGGGAGCTGTTTTTT
.	TRBV20-1	TRBJ1-2	many	CSASPEIYGYTF	TGCAGTGCTAGTCCGGAGATCTATGGCTACACCTTC
.	TRBV10-3	TRBJ2-5	many	CAISESTSPGETQYF	TGTGCCATCAGTGAGAGTACTTCCCCTGGGGAGACCCAGTACTTC
TRBD1	TRBV4-1	TRBJ2-7	many	CASSSGTGLSYEQYF	TGCGCCAGCAGCTCCGGGACAGGACTATCCTACGAGCAGTACTTC